A selection of T cell receptor beta chains follows, all from one sample in a study of blood T cells in healthy people across ages. TCRdb used MiXCR to reprocess the 5' RACE reads, holding one entry per CDR3 protein. Among about 1.6 million distinct CDR3 sequences listed, about 32% were seen once. The sample consisted of blood. The receptors originated from a woman younger than 45 in good health. Both conserved end residues are part of each CDR3. D genes are given only for firm matches. Clone size is given for some rows only: seen once, a few or many times, or a class if the clone is expanded.

j_call,v_call,cdr3_length,clone_size,d_call,cdr3_aa,cdr3_nt
TRBJ1-1,TRBV20-1,13,.,.,CSARGGIGTEAFF,TGCAGTGCTAGAGGGGGGATTGGCACTGAAGCTTTCTTT
TRBJ1-6,TRBV5-1,13,.,.,CASRGVEHSPLHF,TGCGCCAGCAGAGGGGTCGAACATTCACCCCTCCACTTT
TRBJ2-7,TRBV9,15,few,.,CASSAKDGSSYEQYF,TGTGCCAGCAGCGCCAAGGACGGTAGCTCCTACGAGCAGTACTTC
TRBJ2-2,TRBV2,15,.,.,CASSVQGGTTGELFF,TGTGCCAGCAGTGTACAGGGTGGTACCACCGGGGAGCTGTTTTTT
TRBJ2-1,TRBV24-1,12,.,.,CATSAFHGEQFF,TGTGCCACCAGTGCCTTCCATGGTGAGCAGTTCTTC
TRBJ1-5,TRBV4-1,16,few,.,CASSQGIGLGNQPQHF,TGCGCCAGCAGCCAAGGGATAGGGTTGGGCAATCAGCCCCAGCATTTT
TRBJ2-1,TRBV2,17,.,TRBD1,CASRMTGEAANYNEQFF,TGTGCCAGCAGGATGACAGGGGAAGCGGCAAACTACAATGAGCAGTTCTTC
TRBJ2-3,TRBV6-5,15,few,TRBD1,CACSLDRGRTDTQYF,TGTGCCTGCAGTTTAGACAGGGGGCGTACAGATACGCAGTATTTT
TRBJ2-1,TRBV4-1,14,once,.,CASSQDLGGYEQFF,TGCGCCAGCAGCCAAGATCTAGGAGGCTATGAGCAGTTCTTC
TRBJ2-3,TRBV11-2,15,.,.,CASSFWGDSTDTQYF,TGTGCCAGCAGCTTTTGGGGGGACTCCACAGATACGCAGTATTTT
TRBJ1-2,TRBV9,13,once,.,CANSVVVNYGYTF,TGTGCCAACAGCGTAGTTGTGAACTATGGCTACACCTTC
TRBJ2-6,TRBV5-1,16,few,.,CASSLLQAKGANVLTF,TGCGCCAGCAGCTTGTTACAGGCAAAGGGGGCCAACGTCCTGACTTTC
TRBJ2-7,TRBV29-1,15,many,TRBD1,CSVGGAGTGVGEQYF,TGCAGCGTTGGGGGCGCCGGGACAGGGGTGGGTGAGCAGTACTTC
TRBJ2-1,TRBV7-9,16,.,.,CASSPKDQWGYNEQFF,TGTGCCAGCAGCCCGAAGGACCAATGGGGCTACAATGAGCAGTTCTTC
TRBJ1-4,TRBV20-1,12,.,.,CSATEVGGKLFF,TGCAGTGCTACAGAAGTAGGAGGAAAACTGTTTTTT
TRBJ1-5,TRBV7-9,16,few,TRBD1,CAGHRGFVDSNQPQHF,TGTGCCGGTCACAGGGGGTTTGTAGATAGCAATCAGCCCCAGCATTTT
TRBJ1-4,TRBV6-1,15,.,TRBD1,CASSWDRGRNEKLFF,TGTGCCAGCAGTTGGGACAGGGGCCGTAATGAAAAACTGTTTTTT
TRBJ2-7,TRBV29-1,11,many,.,CSVDAGIEQYF,TGCAGCGTTGACGCGGGTATCGAGCAGTACTTC
TRBJ2-1,TRBV10-3,16,.,.,CAISAGTLDGYNEQFF,TGTGCCATCAGTGCCGGGACGTTGGATGGCTACAATGAGCAGTTCTTT
TRBJ2-7,TRBV10-3,16,.,TRBD1,CAISEGTGLSTYEQYF,TGTGCCATCAGTGAGGGGACAGGGCTTTCCACCTACGAGCAGTACTTC
TRBJ2-3,TRBV7-8,14,few,.,CASSLGGHTDTQYF,TGTGCCAGCAGCTTGGGTGGGCACACAGATACGCAGTATTTT
TRBJ2-1,TRBV20-1,13,.,TRBD1,CSAGQGNYNEQFF,TGCAGTGCGGGACAGGGGAACTACAATGAGCAGTTCTTC
TRBJ2-1,TRBV24-1,15,.,.,CATAPTRYSYNEQFF,TGTGCCACCGCACCAACTAGGTACTCCTACAATGAGCAGTTCTTC
TRBJ2-7,TRBV20-1,14,few,TRBD2,CSATLAGGSGEQYF,TGCAGTGCTACTCTAGCGGGGGGTTCGGGCGAGCAGTACTTC
TRBJ1-1,TRBV2,12,few,.,CASMGENTEAFF,TGTGCCAGCATGGGGGAGAACACTGAAGCTTTCTTT
TRBJ2-2,TRBV27,17,few,TRBD2,CASSLEAGGPRTGELFF,TGTGCCAGCAGTTTAGAGGCGGGGGGACCCCGCACCGGGGAGCTGTTTTTT
TRBJ2-3,TRBV6-6,16,few,TRBD2,CASSYSSGSVTDTQYF,TGTGCCAGCAGTTACTCAAGCGGGAGCGTTACAGATACGCAGTATTTT
TRBJ1-5,TRBV6-1,16,.,.,CASSDPVAAPNQPQHF,TGTGCCAGCAGTGACCCCGTGGCAGCCCCGAATCAGCCCCAGCATTTT
TRBJ1-1,TRBV4-1,13,few,.,CASSQERYTEAFF,TGCGCCAGCAGCCAAGAGAGGTACACTGAAGCTTTCTTT
TRBJ2-3,TRBV7-9,14,.,TRBD2,CASRFPAGEDTQYF,TGTGCCAGCCGATTTCCAGCGGGAGAAGATACGCAGTATTTT
TRBJ2-1,TRBV7-9,14,.,TRBD1,CASSGRQGNDEQFF,TGTGCCAGCAGCGGGCGACAGGGAAACGATGAGCAGTTCTTC
TRBJ2-3,TRBV6-1,14,.,.,CASARDLVSDTQYF,TGTGCCAGCGCCCGGGACCTCGTATCGGATACGCAGTATTTT
TRBJ2-3,TRBV10-3,12,.,.,CAISGGVDTQYF,TGTGCCATCAGTGGGGGGGTGGATACGCAGTATTTT
TRBJ2-7,TRBV20-1,16,.,TRBD2,CSARPPGLAGAYEQYF,TGCAGTGCTAGGCCCCCGGGACTAGCGGGAGCCTACGAGCAGTACTTC
TRBJ2-7,TRBV7-6,14,.,TRBD2,CASSFSGGFDPQYF,TGTGCCAGCAGCTTTAGCGGGGGGTTCGATCCCCAGTACTTC
TRBJ1-2,TRBV7-8,17,.,.,CASSPKEVFRESYGYTF,TGTGCCAGCAGCCCCAAGGAGGTTTTCAGGGAATCCTATGGCTACACCTTC
TRBJ2-3,TRBV24-1,14,.,.,CATSDTMDQDTQYF,TGTGCCACCAGTGATACTATGGACCAAGATACGCAGTATTTT
TRBJ2-1,TRBV5-8,18,few,TRBD2,CASSLPGLAGFRNNEQFF,TGTGCCAGCAGCTTGCCCGGCCTAGCGGGATTCCGTAACAATGAGCAGTTCTTC
TRBJ1-1,TRBV20-1,16,.,TRBD1,CSARTLNRGPSTEAFF,TGCAGCGCCAGGACCTTAAACAGGGGGCCCAGCACTGAAGCTTTCTTT
TRBJ2-7,TRBV7-9,12,.,.,CASSQVLYEQYF,TGTGCCAGCAGTCAAGTTCTATACGAGCAGTACTTC
TRBJ1-4,TRBV4-1,15,.,.,CASSQGPVSNEKLFF,TGCGCCAGCAGCCAAGGGCCCGTTTCTAATGAAAAACTGTTTTTT
TRBJ1-2,TRBV6-6,15,few,TRBD1,CASSSPIDRDYGYTF,TGTGCCAGCAGTTCGCCTATAGACAGGGACTATGGCTACACCTTC
TRBJ2-5,TRBV5-1,17,.,.,CASSPRSGNNPQETQYF,TGCGCCAGCAGCCCACGAAGTGGCAACAATCCCCAAGAGACCCAGTACTTC
TRBJ2-5,TRBV10-3,10,.,.,CAIPQETQYF,TGTGCCATCCCTCAAGAGACCCAGTACTTC
TRBJ2-1,TRBV10-1,11,few,.,CASSESIEQFF,TGCGCCAGCAGTGAGTCGATTGAGCAGTTCTTC
TRBJ2-6,TRBV6-5,17,.,.,CASSYSGDGSGANVLTF,TGTGCCAGCAGTTACTCGGGAGACGGCTCTGGGGCCAACGTCCTGACTTTC
TRBJ1-4,TRBV20-1,16,.,TRBD1,CSARNRDRTTNEKLFF,TGCAGTGCTAGGAACCGGGACAGAACAACTAATGAAAAACTGTTTTTT
TRBJ1-1,TRBV5-1,17,.,TRBD1,CASSTSPSGTGNTEAFF,TGCGCCAGCAGCACTTCCCCCTCAGGGACAGGGAACACTGAAGCTTTCTTT
TRBJ2-1,TRBV14,20,few,TRBD2,CASSQENPTSGATLNNEQFF,TGTGCCAGCAGCCAAGAAAACCCGACTAGCGGGGCGACACTTAACAATGAGCAGTTCTTC
TRBJ2-7,TRBV9,13,.,.,CASSVDPGSEQYF,TGTGCCAGCAGCGTGGACCCTGGGAGCGAGCAGTACTTC